This record looks at one T cell receptor beta chain sequence and its context. These data belong to a study of blood T cell repertoires in COVID-19. In the study overall: Italy, Spain and the United States were the sources of the convalescent and acute COVID-19 samples.

Per the original data handling: Cell counts per sample came from amplifying reference gene primers. The assay was immunoSEQ multiplex PCR, and TCRdb's table has in-frame clones only and misses some. V and J calls and clone size are as listed in that table; D and trimming were resolved from the DNA. The repertoire holds fewer than 450,000 clones, with around nine tenths as singletons. Enrolment of Seattle patients took place during active infection, and they were followed longitudinally. Sequenced material: peripheral blood. The sequence was obtained from a woman in her 70s with COVID-19, enrolled during active disease.

CDR3 in amino acids: CASSYGSGSGQRAFF. The CDR3 DNA follows: TGTGCCAGCAGTTACGGTTCAGGTTCAGGACAGAGAGCTTTCTTT. The chain links TRBV6-5 to TRBJ1-1, with TRBD1 as a possible D gene (6 bases). The CDR3 has 15 residues. Per the germline V gene, CDR1 is MNHEY and CDR2 is SVGAGI. Trimming removed 2 bases from V and 10 bases from J, with 20 bases in between.